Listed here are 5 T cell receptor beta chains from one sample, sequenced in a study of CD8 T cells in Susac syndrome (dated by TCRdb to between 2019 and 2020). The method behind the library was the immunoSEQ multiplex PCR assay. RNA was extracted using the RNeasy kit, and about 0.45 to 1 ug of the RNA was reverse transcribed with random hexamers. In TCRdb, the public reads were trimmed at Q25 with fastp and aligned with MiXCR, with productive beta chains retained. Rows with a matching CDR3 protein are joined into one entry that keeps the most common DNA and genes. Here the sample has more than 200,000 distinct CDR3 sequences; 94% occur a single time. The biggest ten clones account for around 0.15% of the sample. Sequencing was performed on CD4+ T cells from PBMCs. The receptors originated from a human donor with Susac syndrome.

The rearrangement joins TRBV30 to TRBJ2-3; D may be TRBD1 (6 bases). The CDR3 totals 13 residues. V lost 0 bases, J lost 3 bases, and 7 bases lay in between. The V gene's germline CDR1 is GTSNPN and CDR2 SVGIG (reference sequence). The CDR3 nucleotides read TGTGCCTGGAGTGTACAGGGAACAGATACGCAGTATTTT. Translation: CAWSVQGTDTQYF.

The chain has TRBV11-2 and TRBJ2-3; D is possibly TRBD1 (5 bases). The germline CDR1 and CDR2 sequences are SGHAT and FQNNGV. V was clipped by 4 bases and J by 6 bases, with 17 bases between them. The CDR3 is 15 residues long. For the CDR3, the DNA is TGTGCCAGCAGCTCGGACAACTATCTTATTGATACGCAGTATTTT. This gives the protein CASSSDNYLIDTQYF.

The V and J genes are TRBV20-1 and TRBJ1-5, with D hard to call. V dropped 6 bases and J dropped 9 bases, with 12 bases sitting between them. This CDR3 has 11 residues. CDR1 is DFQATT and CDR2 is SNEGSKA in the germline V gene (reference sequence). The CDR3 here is CSAYVGGPQHF. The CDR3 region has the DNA TGCAGTGCCTATGTGGGTGGGCCCCAGCATTTT.

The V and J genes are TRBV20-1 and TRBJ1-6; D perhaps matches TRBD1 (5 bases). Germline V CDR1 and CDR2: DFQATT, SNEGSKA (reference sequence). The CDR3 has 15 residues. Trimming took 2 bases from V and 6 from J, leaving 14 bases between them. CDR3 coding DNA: TGCAGTGCTAGAAGCGGGGGAGAGTCTAATTCACCCCTCCACTTT. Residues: CSARSGGESNSPLHF.

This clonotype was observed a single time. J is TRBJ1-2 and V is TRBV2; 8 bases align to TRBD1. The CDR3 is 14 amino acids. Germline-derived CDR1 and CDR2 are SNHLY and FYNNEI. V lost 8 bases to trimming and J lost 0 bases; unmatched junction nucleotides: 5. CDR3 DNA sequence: TGTGCCAGCCGACAGGGGATAGCTAACTATGGCTACACCTTC. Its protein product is CASRQGIANYGYTF.